The entry that follows covers one T cell receptor beta chain sequence. This CDR3 spans 17 amino acids. CDR1 is MNHEY and CDR2 is SMNVEV in the germline V gene (reference sequence). V trimming: 3 bases; J trimming: 3 bases; junction bases outside the gene matches: 10. The sample originates from a study of blood T cells in healthy people across ages. The second PCR ran about 6 to 12 cycles with a sample-barcoded 5' primer and J-beta primers. Using its own MiXCR run on the 5' RACE reads, TCRdb lists one record per CDR3 protein. The table has 600,000 to 1,000,000 distinct CDR3 sequences, approximately 25% seen once; the top ten hold under 4.5%. This same sample was also part of a study on T cells of mothers and their children.

Sequencing used blood. This sequence originates from a boy younger than 18 in good health. The chain has TRBV27 and TRBJ2-1, with 8 bases identical to TRBD2. The CDR3 bases are TGTGCCAGCAGTTTCGAGATATACGGGGGGGGCTACAATGAGCAGTTCTTC. Protein sequence: CASSFEIYGGGYNEQFF.